These 18 T cell receptor beta chains were sequenced from one sample in a study of blood T cell repertoires in COVID-19 (dated by TCRdb to 2019 to 2021). Libraries were prepared through the immunoSEQ multiplex PCR assay. This is the immuneACCESS table as TCRdb keeps it, with only in-frame sequences that have V and J called. A part of the clones is gone; compared with another copy, unresolved V genes explain less than half, and the rest is unexplained. The sample contains about 93,000 clones, around 90% of them found a single time. The ten top clones hold about 1.5% of the sample. Sequencing was performed on peripheral blood. The source is a human donor with active COVID-19. The donor label of this sample is uncertain.

V and J are TRBV2 and TRBJ2-5; 9 positions match TRBD2. Germline V gives CDR1 SNHLY, CDR2 FYNNEI. The trim removed 3 bases at V and 7 bases at J, leaving 9 bases unmatched. This CDR3 contains 15 residues. CDR3 sequence (DNA): TGTGCCAGCAGTGACGTAGCGGGGGCCCCGGGGACCCAGTACTTC. This sequence encodes CASSDVAGAPGTQYF. Full variable domain (rest looked up from reference TRBV2 and TRBJ2-5): EPEVTQTPSHQVTQMGQEVILRCVPISNHLYFYWYRQILGQKVEFLVSFYNNEISEKSEIFDDQFSVERPDGSNFTLKIRSTKLEDSAMYFCASSDVAGAPGTQYFGPGTRLLVL.

The J gene is TRBJ2-7, the V gene TRBV7-6, with 7 bases lining up with TRBD2. This CDR3 has 15 amino acids. Germline loops: CDR1 SGHVS, CDR2 FNYEAQ. J was trimmed by 7 bases and V by 1 base; bases with no gene match: 10. The CDR3 DNA sequence: TGTGCCAGCAGCTTAGTCCTAGCTGGAGCGGGGGAGCAGTACTTC. Residues: CASSLVLAGAGEQYF.

The chain employs TRBV5-6 and TRBJ2-7; possible D gene TRBD2, 5 bases. Trimming removed 3 bases at V and 1 base at J, with 17 bases between. This CDR3 comprises 16 residues. Germline CDR1 is SGHDT and CDR2 is YYEEEE. The DNA for the CDR3 is TGTGCCAGCAGCTCACTGACGGTCGGGATTTCCTACGAGCAGTACTTC. This translates into CASSSLTVGISYEQYF.

V gene TRBV18 combines with J gene TRBJ2-3; D possibly corresponds to TRBD1 (6 bases). V gave up 2 bases and J gave up 5 bases, with 14 bases separating them. CDR1 and CDR2 (germline): KGHSH, LQKENI. The CDR3 totals 15 residues. The CDR3 bases are TGTGCCAGCTCACCAGGACGGCTACAGGGAGATACGCAGTATTTT. It codes for CASSPGRLQGDTQYF.

The chain combines TRBV7-9 with TRBJ2-1; 9 nucleotides align to TRBD2. The CDR3 sequence is 16 residues long. CDR1 SEHNR and CDR2 FQNEAQ come from the germline V gene (reference sequence). V trimming: 5 bases; J trimming: 3 bases; junction bases outside the gene matches: 8. CDR3 bases: TGTGCCAGCAGCCTGCCGCTAGCGGGGAGCTACAATGAGCAGTTCTTC. This codes for CASSLPLAGSYNEQFF.

The chain recombines TRBV30 with TRBJ1-5; D remains unclear. The CDR3 extends over 14 amino acids. Between the trimmed V and J ends, which lost 1 base and 0 bases, there was a span of 7 bases. Germline CDR1 GTSNPN, CDR2 SVGIG (reference sequence). The CDR3 loop is CAWSGSYSNQPQHF. The CDR3 coding sequence is TGTGCCTGGAGTGGAAGCTATAGCAATCAGCCCCAGCATTTT.

The chain joins TRBV4-2 to TRBJ2-2, with D tentatively TRBD1 (5 bases). Deletions cut 0 bases from V and 1 base from J, with 12 bases between. The CDR3 spans 17 residues. The germline CDR1 and CDR2 sequences are LGHNA and YNFKEQ. As DNA, the CDR3 is TGTGCCAGCAGCCAAGATGATTTAACAGGGAACACCGGGGAGCTGTTTTTT. It translates to CASSQDDLTGNTGELFF.

The chain uses TRBV6-5 and TRBJ2-5; the match to TRBD1 covers 7 bases. CDR1 is MNHEY, CDR2 SVGAGI, per germline. The CDR3 is 15 residues long. V trimming: 5 bases; J trimming: 3 bases; junction bases outside the gene matches: 9. CDR3 DNA: TGTGCCAGCAGTAAATCTCTTACAGGGGAAGAGACCCAGTACTTC. The encoded protein is CASSKSLTGEETQYF.

This chain joins TRBV30 and TRBJ2-2; D remains ambiguous. V was cut by 3 bases and J by 4 bases, with 18 bases left in between. Germline values: CDR1 GTSNPN, CDR2 SVGIG (reference sequence). The CDR3 is 16 residues long. CDR3 in DNA: TGTGCCTGGAGCAAGTCAGTCACGTTAAGCACCGGGGAGCTGTTTTTT. Translating it yields CAWSKSVTLSTGELFF.

As DNA, the CDR3 is TGTGCCAGCAGCCTGACAGGGGGCGCGATCTCTGAAGCTTTCTTT. As protein: CASSLTGGAISEAFF. The J gene is TRBJ1-1, the V gene TRBV7-9; 10 positions agree with TRBD1. Germline trimming cut 5 bases from V and 6 bases from J; bases unmatched to any gene: 9. The CDR3 covers 15 residues. From germline, CDR1 is SEHNR and CDR2 FQNEAQ (reference sequence).

The chain uses TRBV25-1 and TRBJ2-1; 8 nucleotides match TRBD1. The CDR3 is 16 amino acids. With V trimmed by 1 base and J by 6 bases, 8 bases remained unmatched. The germline gives CDR1 MGHDK, CDR2 SYGVNS. CDR3 sequence: CASSELSTGATNEQFF. Written as DNA, the CDR3 is TGTGCCAGCAGTGAATTATCGACAGGGGCTACCAATGAGCAGTTCTTC. The variable domain in full, completed from reference TRBV25-1 and TRBJ2-1, reads EADIYQTPRYLVIGTGKKITLECSQTMGHDKMYWYQQDPGMELHLIHYSYGVNSTEKGDLSSESTVSRIRTEHFPLTLESARPSHTSQYLCASSELSTGATNEQFFGPGTRLTVL.

The rearrangement joins TRBV28 to TRBJ1-5; no firm D call. V lost 5 bases to trimming and J lost 6 bases, with 8 bases between them. Germline assignment: CDR1 MDHEN and CDR2 SYDVKM. The CDR3 totals 12 residues. The CDR3 protein is CASSLRGQPQHF. The CDR3 DNA is TGTGCCAGCAGTCTCCGGGGTCAGCCCCAGCATTTT.

The chain combines TRBV11-2 with TRBJ1-1, with no clear D. Trimming stripped 1 base from V and 7 bases from J, with 13 bases between. Germline V gene sequence: CDR1 SGHAT, CDR2 FQNNGV. The CDR3 loop spans 14 amino acids. CDR3 protein: CASSLAVQPYEAFF. The CDR3, as DNA: TGTGCCAGCAGCTTAGCGGTACAGCCTTATGAAGCTTTCTTT. The whole variable domain, filled in from reference TRBV11-2 and TRBJ1-1, reads EAGVAQSPRYKIIEKRQSVAFWCNPISGHATLYWYQQILGQGPKLLIQFQNNGVVDDSQLPKDRFSAERLKGVDSTLKIQPAKLEDSAVYLCASSLAVQPYEAFFGQGTRLTVV.

The chain links TRBV6-5 to TRBJ2-5; 12 bases are a match to TRBD2. With 7 bases clipped from V and 2 bases from J, the junction kept 2 bases outside the gene matches. The CDR3 loop spans 14 amino acids. Germline V lookup: CDR1 MNHEY, CDR2 SVGAGI. The DNA for the CDR3 is TGTGCCAGCACCCTAGCGGGGGGGCAAGAGACCCAGTACTTC. Translating it yields CASTLAGGQETQYF.

This clone was counted a few times. V gene TRBV27 combines with J gene TRBJ1-6; tentative D call: TRBD1 (5 bases). CDR1 and CDR2 (germline): MNHEY, SMNVEV (reference sequence). V lost 6 bases and J lost 7, with 13 bases in between. The CDR3 has 14 amino acids. The CDR3, as DNA: TGTGCCAGCAGGCCCGGGGGTGGGAATTCACCCCTCCACTTT. Its translation: CASRPGGGNSPLHF.

The genes are TRBV6-6 and TRBJ2-1; 8 nucleotides line up with TRBD2. CDR1 is MNHNY and CDR2 is SVGAGI in the germline V gene (reference sequence). CDR3 length equals 14 residues. Unmatched junction bases numbered 5, after V lost 2 bases and J lost 8 bases. CDR3 nucleotide sequence: TGTGCCAGCAGTTACGGGACTAGTGGCCATGAGCAGTTCTTC. As protein: CASSYGTSGHEQFF.

The chain links TRBV19 to TRBJ2-7, with D uncertain. The germline gives CDR1 LNHDA, CDR2 SQIVND (reference sequence). The CDR3 spans 13 residues. Trimming cost V 2 bases and J 3 bases, with 8 bases left between them. The CDR3 bases are TGTGCCAGTAGTATACAGGCAGGCTACGAGCAGTACTTC. Encoded protein: CASSIQAGYEQYF. The full variable domain, its missing parts supplied by reference TRBV19 and TRBJ2-7, is DGGITQSPKYLFRKEGQNVTLSCEQNLNHDAMYWYRQDPGQGLRLIYYSQIVNDFQKGDIAEGYSVSREKKESFPLTVTSAQKNPTAFYLCASSIQAGYEQYFGPGTRLTVT.

CDR3: CASSTGIVGELFF. Here the CDR3 DNA reads TGTGCCAGCAGCACAGGGATTGTCGGGGAGCTGTTTTTT. This chain joins TRBV5-8 and TRBJ2-2, with D possibly matching TRBD1 (6 bases). Germline values: CDR1 SGHTS, CDR2 YDEGEE. Between the trimmed V and J ends, which lost 4 bases and 7 bases, there was a span of 11 bases. The length of the CDR3 is 13 residues.